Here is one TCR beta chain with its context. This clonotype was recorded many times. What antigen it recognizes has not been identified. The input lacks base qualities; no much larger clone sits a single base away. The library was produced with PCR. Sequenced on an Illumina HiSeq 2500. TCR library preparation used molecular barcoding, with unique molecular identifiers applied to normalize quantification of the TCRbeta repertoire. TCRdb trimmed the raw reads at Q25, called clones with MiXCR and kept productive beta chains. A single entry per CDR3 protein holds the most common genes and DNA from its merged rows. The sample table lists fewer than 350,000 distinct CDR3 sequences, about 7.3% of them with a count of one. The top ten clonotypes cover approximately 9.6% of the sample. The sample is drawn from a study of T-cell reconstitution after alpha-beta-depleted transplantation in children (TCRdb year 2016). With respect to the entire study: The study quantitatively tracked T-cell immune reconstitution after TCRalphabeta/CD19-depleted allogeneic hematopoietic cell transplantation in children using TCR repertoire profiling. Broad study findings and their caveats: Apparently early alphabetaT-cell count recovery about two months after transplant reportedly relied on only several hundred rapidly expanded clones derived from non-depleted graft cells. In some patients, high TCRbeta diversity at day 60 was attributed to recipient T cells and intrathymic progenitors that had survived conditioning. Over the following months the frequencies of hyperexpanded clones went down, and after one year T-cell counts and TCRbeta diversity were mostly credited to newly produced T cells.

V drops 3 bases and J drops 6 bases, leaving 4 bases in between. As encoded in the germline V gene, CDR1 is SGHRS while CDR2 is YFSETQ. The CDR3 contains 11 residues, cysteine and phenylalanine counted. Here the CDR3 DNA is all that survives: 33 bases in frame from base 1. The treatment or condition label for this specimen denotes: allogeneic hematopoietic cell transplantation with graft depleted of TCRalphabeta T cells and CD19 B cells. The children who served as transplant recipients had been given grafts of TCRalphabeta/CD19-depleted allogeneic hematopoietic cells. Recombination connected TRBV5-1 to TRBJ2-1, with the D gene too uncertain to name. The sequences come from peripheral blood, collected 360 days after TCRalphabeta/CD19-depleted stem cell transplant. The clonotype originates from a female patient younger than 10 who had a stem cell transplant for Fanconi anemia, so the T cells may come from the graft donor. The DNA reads TGCGCCAGCAGCTGGACCAATGAGCAGTTCTTC. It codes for CASSWTNEQFF.